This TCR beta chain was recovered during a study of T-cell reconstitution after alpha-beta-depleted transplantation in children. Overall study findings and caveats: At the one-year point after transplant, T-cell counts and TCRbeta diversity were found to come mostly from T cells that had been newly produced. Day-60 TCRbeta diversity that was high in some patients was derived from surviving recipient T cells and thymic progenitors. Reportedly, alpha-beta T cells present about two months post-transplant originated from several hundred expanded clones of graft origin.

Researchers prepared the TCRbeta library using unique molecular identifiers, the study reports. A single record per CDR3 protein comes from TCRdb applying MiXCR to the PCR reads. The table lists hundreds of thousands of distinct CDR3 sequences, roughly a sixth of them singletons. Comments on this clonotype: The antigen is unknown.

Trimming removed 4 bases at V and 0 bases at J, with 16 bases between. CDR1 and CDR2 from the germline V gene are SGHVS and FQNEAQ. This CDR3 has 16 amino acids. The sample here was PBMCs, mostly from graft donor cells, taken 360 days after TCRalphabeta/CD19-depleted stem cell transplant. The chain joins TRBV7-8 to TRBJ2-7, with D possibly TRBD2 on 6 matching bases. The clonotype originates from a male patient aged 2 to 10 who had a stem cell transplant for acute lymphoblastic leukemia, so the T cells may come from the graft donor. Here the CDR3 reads CASSYEWDSGSYEQYF. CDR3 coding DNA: TGTGCCAGCAGCTACGAATGGGACTCTGGCTCCTACGAGCAGTACTTC. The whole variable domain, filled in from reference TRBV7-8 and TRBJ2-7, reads GAGVSQSPRYKVAKRGQDVALRCDPISGHVSLFWYQQALGQGPEFLTYFQNEAQLDKSGLPSDRFFAERPEGSVSTLKIQRTQQEDSAVYLCASSYEWDSGSYEQYFGPGTRLTVT.